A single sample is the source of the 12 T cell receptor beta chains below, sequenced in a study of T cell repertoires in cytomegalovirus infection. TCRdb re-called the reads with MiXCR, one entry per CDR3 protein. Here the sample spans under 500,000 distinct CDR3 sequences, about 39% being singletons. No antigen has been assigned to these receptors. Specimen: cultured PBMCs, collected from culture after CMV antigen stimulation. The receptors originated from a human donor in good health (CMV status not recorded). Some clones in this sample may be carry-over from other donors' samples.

Written as DNA, the CDR3 is TGTGCCAGCAGCTCCTGGGACAGACAAACGCAGTATTTT. Translated: CASSSWDRQTQYF. This sequence joins TRBV7-9 and TRBJ2-3, with 7 bases identical to TRBD1. The germline V gene encodes CDR1 SEHNR and CDR2 FQNEAQ (reference sequence). Trimming took 4 bases from V and 9 from J; bases not matched to a gene: 7. This CDR3 has 13 residues.

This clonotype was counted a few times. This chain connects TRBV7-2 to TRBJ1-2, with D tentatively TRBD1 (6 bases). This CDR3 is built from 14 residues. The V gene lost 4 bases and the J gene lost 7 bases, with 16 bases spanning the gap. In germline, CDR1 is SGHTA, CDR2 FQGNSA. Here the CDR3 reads CASSSWQGKLGYTF. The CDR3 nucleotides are TGTGCCAGCAGCTCGTGGCAGGGGAAGCTTGGCTACACCTTC.

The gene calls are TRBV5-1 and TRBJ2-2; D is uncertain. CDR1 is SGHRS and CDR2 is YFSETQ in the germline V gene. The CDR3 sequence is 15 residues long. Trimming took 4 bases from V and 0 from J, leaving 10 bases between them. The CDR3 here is CASSVASSNTGELFF. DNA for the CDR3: TGCGCCAGCAGCGTGGCCTCCTCGAACACCGGGGAGCTGTTTTTT. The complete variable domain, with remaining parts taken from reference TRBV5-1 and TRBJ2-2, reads KAGVTQTPRYLIKTRGQQVTLSCSPISGHRSVSWYQQTPGQGLQFLFEYFSETQRNKGNFPGRFSGRQFSNSRSEMNVSTLELGDSALYLCASSVASSNTGELFFGEGSRLTVL.

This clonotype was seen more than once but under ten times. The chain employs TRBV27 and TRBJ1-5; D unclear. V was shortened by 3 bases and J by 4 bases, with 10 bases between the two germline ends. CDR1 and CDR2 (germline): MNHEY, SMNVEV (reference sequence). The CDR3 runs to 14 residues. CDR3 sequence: CASSLEIGNQPQHF. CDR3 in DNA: TGTGCCAGCAGTTTGGAAATCGGGAATCAGCCCCAGCATTTT.

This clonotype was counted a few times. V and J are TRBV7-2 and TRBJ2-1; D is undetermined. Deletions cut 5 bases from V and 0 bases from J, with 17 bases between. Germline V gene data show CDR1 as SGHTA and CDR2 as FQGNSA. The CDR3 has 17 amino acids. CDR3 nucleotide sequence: TGTGCCAGCAGCATACGTACGACCCAGAGCTCCTACAATGAGCAGTTCTTC. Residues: CASSIRTTQSSYNEQFF.

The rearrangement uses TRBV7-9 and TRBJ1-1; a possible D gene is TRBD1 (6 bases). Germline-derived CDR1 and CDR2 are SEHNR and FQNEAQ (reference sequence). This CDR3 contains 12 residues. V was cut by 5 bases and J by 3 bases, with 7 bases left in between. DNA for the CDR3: TGTGCCAGCAGCGCAGGGGACACTGAAGCTTTCTTT. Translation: CASSAGDTEAFF.

The CDR3 nucleotides read TGTGCCAGCAGTTTAGACAGTCGTGCAACTAATGAAAAACTGTTTTTT. Its protein product is CASSLDSRATNEKLFF. The V gene is TRBV27, the J gene TRBJ1-4, with a weak D call TRBD1 (5 bases). V lost 2 bases and J lost 0, with 10 bases in between. There are 16 residues in the CDR3. Germline values: CDR1 MNHEY, CDR2 SMNVEV (reference sequence).

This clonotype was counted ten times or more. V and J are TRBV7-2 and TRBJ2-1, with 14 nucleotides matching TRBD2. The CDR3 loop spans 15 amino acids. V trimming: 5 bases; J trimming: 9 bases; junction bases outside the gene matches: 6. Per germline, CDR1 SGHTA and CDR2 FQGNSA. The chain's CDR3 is CASSHPGTSGGEQFF. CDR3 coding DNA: TGTGCCAGCAGCCATCCCGGGACTAGCGGGGGTGAGCAGTTCTTC.

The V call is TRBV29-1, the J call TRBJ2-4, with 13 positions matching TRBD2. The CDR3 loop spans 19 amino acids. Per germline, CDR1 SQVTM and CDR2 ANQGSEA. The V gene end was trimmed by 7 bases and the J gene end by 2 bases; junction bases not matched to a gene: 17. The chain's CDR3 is CSAPLGLAGSKGPKNIQYF. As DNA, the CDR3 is TGCAGCGCCCCCCTGGGACTAGCGGGATCAAAAGGCCCCAAAAACATTCAGTACTTC.

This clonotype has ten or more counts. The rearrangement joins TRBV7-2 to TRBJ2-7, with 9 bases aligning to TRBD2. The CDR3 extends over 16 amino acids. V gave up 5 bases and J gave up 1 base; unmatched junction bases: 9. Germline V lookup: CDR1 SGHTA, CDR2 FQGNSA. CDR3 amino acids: CASSPFSGRFSYEQYF. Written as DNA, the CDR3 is TGTGCCAGCAGCCCGTTTAGCGGGAGATTTTCCTACGAGCAGTACTTC.

Written as DNA, the CDR3 is TGTGCCAGCAGCTCCGGGGGGGTTTGGTCGGGCAATCAGCCCCAGCATTTT. Residues: CASSSGGVWSGNQPQHF. This chain joins TRBV5-6 and TRBJ1-5; possible D gene TRBD1, 5 bases. The V end was cut by 3 bases, the J end by 2 bases, with 18 bases between. The CDR3 extends over 17 amino acids. Germline CDR1 reads SGHDT; CDR2 reads YYEEEE.

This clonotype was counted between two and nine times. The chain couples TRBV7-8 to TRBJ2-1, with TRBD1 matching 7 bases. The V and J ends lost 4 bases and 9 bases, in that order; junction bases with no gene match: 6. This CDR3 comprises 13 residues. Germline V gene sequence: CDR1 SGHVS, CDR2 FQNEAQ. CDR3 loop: CASSSRGLREQFF. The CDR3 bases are TGTGCCAGCAGCTCCAGGGGGTTGCGTGAGCAGTTCTTC.